The TCR beta chain under discussion was sequenced for a study of blood T cell repertoires in COVID-19. Authors' processing steps: The authors estimated nucleated cell counts from reference gene primer amplification. Assay used: immunoSEQ multiplex PCR; TCRdb lists only in-frame clones, some missing. The V and J calls and the clone size are those of that table, but D and trimming were determined from the DNA. Here the sample spans about 260,000 clones, about four fifths being singletons. From germline, CDR1 is SGHNT and CDR2 YYREEE (reference sequence). With 2 bases clipped from V and 0 bases from J, the junction kept 4 bases outside the gene matches. The CDR3 has 16 residues.

Sequenced sample: peripheral blood. The chain uses TRBV5-4 and TRBJ2-3; 9 positions agree with TRBD1. This sequence originates from a woman aged 50 to 65 who had recovered from COVID-19. The chain's CDR3 is CASSFLDRGSTDTQYF. DNA of the CDR3: TGTGCCAGCAGCTTTCTAGACAGGGGGAGCACAGATACGCAGTATTTT.